A selection of T cell receptor beta chains follows, all from one sample in a study of blood T cell repertoires in COVID-19. The data were produced by immunoSEQ multiplex PCR, yet TCRdb's version contains in-frame clones alone and is incomplete. Among about 130,000 clones listed, approximately 84% were seen once. Sequenced material: peripheral blood. The receptors were sampled from a woman in her fifties or sixties with acute or convalescent COVID-19. Both conserved end residues are part of each CDR3. A D gene is named only where the DNA matches it firmly. Clone size is given for some rows only: seen once, a few or many times, or a class if the clone is expanded.

clone size	V gene	D gene	J gene	CDR3 DNA	CDR3 protein
.	TRBV27	TRBD1	TRBJ2-2	TGTGCCAGCCGGACAGGGGTTAACACCGGGGAGCTGTTTTTT	CASRTGVNTGELFF
.	TRBV28	.	TRBJ1-2	TGTGCCACCCAGAACGCCCTCTCCCTACGAACGGGAGGGGTTGGCTACACCTTC	CATQNALSLRTGGVGYTF
.	TRBV29-1	.	TRBJ2-2	TGCAGCGTCGCCGGGAACACCGGGGAGCTGTTTTTT	CSVAGNTGELFF
.	TRBV11-1	.	TRBJ2-5	TGTGCCAGCAGTCAGGGTTTCAGAGAGACCCAGTACTTC	CASSQGFRETQYF
.	TRBV18	TRBD1	TRBJ1-5	TGTGCCAGCTCGCAGGACAGGGTAAATCAGCCCCAGCATTTT	CASSQDRVNQPQHF
.	TRBV9	.	TRBJ1-5	TGTGCCAGCAGCCCCCGGGCGGGGAATCAGCCCCAGCATTTT	CASSPRAGNQPQHF
.	TRBV19	.	TRBJ2-5	TGTGCCAGTAGTACCCCGGGGAACTTCGAGACCCAGTACTTC	CASSTPGNFETQYF
.	TRBV5-1	.	TRBJ1-2	TGCGCCAGCAGCCAGACCCGACAGAACTATGGCTACACCTTC	CASSQTRQNYGYTF
few	TRBV2	.	TRBJ1-2	TGTGCCAGCAAGAGGGACTATGGCTACACCTTC	CASKRDYGYTF
once	TRBV7-2	.	TRBJ2-5	TGTGCCAGCAGCCTAGGGGGCAACAGGGGAGGTTTTGAGACCCAGTACTTC	CASSLGGNRGGFETQYF
.	TRBV9	.	TRBJ2-1	TGTGCCAGCAGCGTAGGGGAGGCTAGTGTTGCTGAGCAGTTCTTC	CASSVGEASVAEQFF
.	TRBV12-3/TRBV12-4	.	TRBJ1-1	TGTGCCAGCACTCCACAGGTAAACACTGAAGCTTTCTTT	CASTPQVNTEAFF
.	TRBV12-3/TRBV12-4	.	TRBJ1-6	TGTGCCAGCAGGCGGGCCCAAAATTCACCCCTCCACTTT	CASRRAQNSPLHF
.	TRBV4-2	TRBD1	TRBJ1-1	TGTGCCAGCAGCCGTGACAGGGGGTTCACTGAAGCTTTCTTT	CASSRDRGFTEAFF
.	TRBV27	.	TRBJ2-1	TGTGCCAGCCGACAGAGCTCCTACAATGAGCAGTTCTTC	CASRQSSYNEQFF
.	TRBV5-4	.	TRBJ2-4	TGTGCCAGCAGCTTGGGGACACAGGGAATCGACGTTCAGTACTTC	CASSLGTQGIDVQYF
.	TRBV12-5	TRBD2	TRBJ2-2	TGTGCTAGTGGTTTGAGGGAGGGGAACACCGGGGAGCTGTTTTTT	CASGLREGNTGELFF
few	TRBV12-3/TRBV12-4	.	TRBJ1-1	TGTGCCAGCAGAACATCGAGGACTGAAGCTTTCTTT	CASRTSRTEAFF
.	TRBV6-5	TRBD1	TRBJ2-2	TGTGCCAGCAAGAGGGGGCAGGGCGGATTTGGGGAGCTGTTTTTT	CASKRGQGGFGELFF
.	TRBV7-3	.	TRBJ2-3	TGTGCCAGCAGCTTTCGAGGCAGCACAGATACGCAGTATTTT	CASSFRGSTDTQYF
.	TRBV2	TRBD1	TRBJ1-4	TGTGCCAGCAGCAAACAGGGGAGGCATGAAAAACTGTTTTTT	CASSKQGRHEKLFF
.	TRBV5-1	.	TRBJ1-2	TGCGCCAGCAGCTTGGACTATCGAAGGCCCGAGCCAAGTACATCTAACTATGGCTACACCTTC	CASSLDYRRPEPSTSNYGYTF
.	TRBV4-2	.	TRBJ2-5	TGTGCCAGCAGCCAAGAGGGAGCTGGAGAGACCCAGTACTTC	CASSQEGAGETQYF
.	TRBV2	TRBD1	TRBJ2-1	TGTGCCAGCACCGAGGTCAACAGGGGGCAGTTCTTC	CASTEVNRGQFF
.	TRBV7-2	TRBD1	TRBJ1-1	TGTGCCAGCAGCCAACAATGGACAGGTAAGACCGGTGAAGCTTTCTTT	CASSQQWTGKTGEAFF
.	TRBV5-1	.	TRBJ1-1	TGCGCCAGCAGCGGGACCGGGGGGAACACTGAAGCTTTCTTT	CASSGTGGNTEAFF
.	TRBV5-4	TRBD2	TRBJ2-3	TGTGCCAGCAGCTTGGATGGCGGGGGGTCCCACACAGATACGCAGTATTTT	CASSLDGGGSHTDTQYF
.	TRBV6-4	.	TRBJ2-1	TGTGCCAGCAGTCTTCTAGGGGGCTCCTACAATGAGCAGTTCTTC	CASSLLGGSYNEQFF
.	TRBV5-1	.	TRBJ1-1	TGCGCCAGCAGCTTGGCGTCTAGTGGGGAGCCAGCTTTCTTT	CASSLASSGEPAFF
few	TRBV19	.	TRBJ1-2	TGTGCCAGCCATGACAGGACGTATGGCTACACCTTC	CASHDRTYGYTF
.	TRBV6-5	.	TRBJ2-1	TGTGCCAGCAGTTACTCACAGGTCATAGGGAATGAGCAGTTCTTC	CASSYSQVIGNEQFF
.	TRBV18	.	TRBJ2-5	TGTGCCAGCTCAGAGGAGGAGACCCAGTACTTC	CASSEEETQYF
.	TRBV18	.	TRBJ1-2	TGTGCCAGCTCACCCTATCGTTTACCCCAGGGTAACACGGCTAACTATGGCTACACCTTC	CASSPYRLPQGNTANYGYTF
.	TRBV10-1	TRBD1	TRBJ1-3	TGCGCCAGCAGTGAGGAAGGGGACAGGGGATCCTCTGGAAACACCATATATTTT	CASSEEGDRGSSGNTIYF
.	TRBV19	.	TRBJ1-6	TGTGCCAGTAGTAGGAGCTATAATTCACCCCTCCACTTT	CASSRSYNSPLHF